The present T cell receptor (beta chain) was sequenced within a study of T cells in Graves' hyperthyroidism and ophthalmopathy (dated by TCRdb to 2018 to 2020). Background for the entire study: To identify TCR V-J signatures that set the groups apart, the researchers used a discovery cohort of 100 patients, made up of under 50 with Graves' ophthalmopathy and about 60 with stable Graves' hyperthyroidism. Prospective prediction of ophthalmopathy was tested in an independent validation cohort of 18 to 20 hyperthyroidism patients and around 16 patients who later progressed to ophthalmopathy. The paper reports TCR Vbeta CDR3 sequencing of some 140 peripheral blood samples: over 40 ophthalmopathy, approximately 74 hyperthyroidism and some 17 progressor patients. Following sampling, methimazole starting at 30 mg daily was given to hyperthyroidism patients, and high-dose intravenous methylprednisolone was given to ophthalmopathy patients. In over five Graves' hyperthyroidism patients, the study also compared T-cell repertoires from thyroid tissue with T-cell repertoires from blood. For training and testing, the 80 to 100 patients in the discovery cohort were randomly divided in a 7:3 ratio. The paper as a whole reports these results and caveats: No statistical method was used to fix the sample size in advance, and group allocation was not hidden from the investigators. During validation, the model predicted progression to ophthalmopathy a median of approximately 6 months ahead of onset, with just under 71% sensitivity and 72.22% specificity. Blood samples also contained most of the expanded thyroid clonotypes (frequency above 0.001), which suggests that blood repertoires may reflect thyroid immune responses. Ophthalmopathy was separated from stable hyperthyroidism by a 13 V-J signature model, with 87.88% sensitivity and 81% to 83% specificity obtained in cross-validation and 80%/75% obtained in testing.

In the case of this clonotype: The antigen this receptor binds is unknown. Base quality data are lacking; no much larger clone is found one base away.

TCR beta CDR3 regions were amplified from RNA transcripts. The TCR CDR3 was subjected to a first round of RT-PCR using the HTBI primer set and the Qiagen OneStep RT-PCR kit. A second multiplex PCR round built the libraries, followed by size selection and purification. Libraries were sequenced paired-end with 100 bp reads on an Illumina HiSeq2000. The paper's data handling went like this. SOAPnuke was used to process the raw data, removing reads that contained adapters or uncalled bases, had a mean Phred below 15, or lacked an exact match to the constant primer or identifier. High-quality paired reads were merged using COPE v1.2.5, and each unique nucleotide sequence was defined as a clonotype. MiTCR v1.1 was used to align the clonotypes against IMGT TRBV, TRBD and TRBJ reference segments. The analysis included only V-J combinations with a frequency above 0.0001, which together covered approximately 99% of the repertoires. The TCS score was defined as the ratio of F50 (clonal expansion) to E x V (chaos), calculated using BLOSUM62-based TCRdist between CDR3 peptides within each V-J. Welch's t-statistics and random forest reduced fewer than 600 V-J features to 13, which were used in a naive Bayes classifier (R e1071). Thyroid-blood repertoire similarity was quantified with the Morisita-Horn index. TCRdb reprocessing: public reads trimmed at Q25 with fastp, clones called with MiXCR, in-frame beta chains kept. Rows are unified per CDR3 protein, each entry keeping the most common DNA and genes. Clone size and V and J calls follow TCRdb, not the original study. Across this sample there are approximately 500,000 distinct CDR3 sequences, with approximately 44% seen only once. The leading ten clones occupy about 7.8% of the sample.

Stable Graves' hyperthyroidism was defined as the absence of progression to ophthalmopathy over 18 months of follow-up. Hyperthyroidism patients were aged 18 to 65 years and newly diagnosed, with disease duration of less than 2 months. Exclusion was applied to patients with uncontrolled infections, other autoimmune diseases, pregnancy or lactation. Diagnoses were based on clinical symptoms, serum thyroxine and TRAb, thyroid ultrasound and orbital computed tomography. Total RNA was extracted with Trizol reagent, and quality was checked on an Agilent 2100 Bioanalyzer. The junction carries 12 bases between V and J, which are trimmed by 2 bases and 5 bases respectively. The germline V gene (reference sequence) provides CDR1 SEHNR and CDR2 FQNEAQ. There are 14 amino acids in the CDR3, from cysteine to phenylalanine inclusive. Only the CDR3 portion is preserved as DNA: 42 bases, with reading frame beginning at the first base.

The rearranged chain carries TRBV7-9 and TRBJ1-2; the D gene remains uncertain. The source material was peripheral blood or thyroid tissue (not recorded which). The TCR was taken from a woman aged 18-29 years with Graves' hyperthyroidism. The nucleotide sequence is given as TGTGCCAGCAGCTTAAGGGAGGCTTCGTATGGCTACACCTTC. It translates to CASSLREASYGYTF.